What follows are 21 T cell receptor beta chains derived from one specimen sequenced in a study of neurological immune-mediated disorders. TCRdb called the 5' RACE reads again in MiXCR, with one record for every CDR3 protein. Here the sample spans 65,000 to 85,000 distinct CDR3 sequences, roughly 3.1% being singletons. Material: PBMCs. These receptors all come from a woman aged 45-59 years with multiple sclerosis.

This clonotype was counted ten times or more. The V and J genes are TRBV12-3 or TRBV12-4 and TRBJ1-1, with 8 bases that match TRBD1. V shed 5 bases, J shed 6 bases, and the junction held 8 bases outside the gene matches. This CDR3 has 14 residues. The CDR3 DNA sequence: TGTGCCAGCAGTCCTCCCGGACAGGGTGCTGAAGCTTTCTTT. Amino acid sequence: CASSPPGQGAEAFF.

This clonotype was recorded at least ten times. Relative to the germline gene, one junction end is altered; a read error may explain this. This rearrangement joins TRBV29-1 to TRBJ1-4, with no clear D. Per the germline V gene, CDR1 is SQVTM and CDR2 is ANQGSEA. The CDR3 is 10 amino acids. The CDR3 sequence is CSVQDEKLFF. CDR3 DNA: TGCAGCGTTCAAGATGAAAAACTGTTTTTT.

In its sample, this clonotype was seen many times. The rearrangement links TRBV7-6 to TRBJ2-2; unclear D gene. CDR3 size: 13 residues. Per the germline V gene, CDR1 is SGHVS and CDR2 is FNYEAQ. V was shortened by 5 bases and J by 7 bases, with 11 bases between the two germline ends. CDR3 residues: CASSKSWGGELFF. The DNA of the CDR3 is TGTGCCAGCAGCAAAAGCTGGGGCGGGGAGCTGTTTTTT.

This clonotype was seen at least ten times. The CDR3 spells CASSRGGGALETQYF. The CDR3 nucleotides read TGTGCCAGCAGTCGCGGGGGGGGGGCATTGGAGACCCAGTACTTC. The chain joins TRBV28 to TRBJ2-5; 9 nucleotides match TRBD2. CDR1 and CDR2 from the germline V gene are MDHEN and SYDVKM. The junction had 9 bases not matched to a gene; V was cut back by 5 bases and J by 5 bases. The CDR3 is 15 amino acids. The whole variable domain, remainder taken from reference TRBV28 and TRBJ2-5, is DVKVTQSSRYLVKRTGEKVFLECVQDMDHENMFWYRQDPGLGLRLIYFSYDVKMKEKGDIPEGYSVSREKKERFSLILESASTNQTSMYLCASSRGGGALETQYFGPGTRLLVL.

This clonotype was recorded at least ten times. DNA of the CDR3: TGTGCCAGCAGTTTGTCGCCGGACCAAGAGACCCAGTACTTC. Its translation: CASSLSPDQETQYF. The rearrangement uses TRBV6-2 or TRBV6-3 and TRBJ2-5; D uncertain. CDR1 MNHEY and CDR2 SVGEGT come from the germline V gene. V lost 4 bases, J lost 0 bases, and 9 bases lay in between. The CDR3 sequence is 14 residues long.

This clonotype was observed at least ten times. The V gene is TRBV5-1, the J gene TRBJ2-5; D possibly uses TRBD1 or TRBD2 (7 bases each). Germline CDR1 is SGHRS and CDR2 is YFSETQ. With 4 bases removed from V and 3 bases from J, the gap between germline ends came to 19 bases. The CDR3 has 16 residues. The CDR3 region is CASSPGGGWHEETQYF. The DNA of the CDR3 is TGCGCCAGCAGCCCAGGGGGAGGGTGGCACGAAGAGACCCAGTACTTC.

As concerns this clonotype: The conserved final phenylalanine or tryptophan is absent from the CDR3, which likely points to a read error. The chain carries TRBV6-4 and TRBJ2-2, with 9 bases identical to TRBD2. Germline V CDR1 and CDR2: MRHNA, SNTAGT. This CDR3 is 15 amino acids long. The CDR3 spells CVSSDLAGDTGELFL. The DNA of the CDR3 is TGTGTCAGCAGTGACTTAGCGGGAGACACCGGGGAGCTGTTTTTG.

At least ten counts were recorded for this clonotype. At one boundary the junction diverges from the germline segment, which might be a read error. The chain combines TRBV7-2 with TRBJ2-1, with TRBD2 identical over 8 bases. The CDR3 runs to 14 residues. Germline CDR1 is SGHTA and CDR2 is FQGNSA. This chain's CDR3 is CASSWGLGRDPYSF. CDR3 coding DNA: TGTGCCAGCAGCTGGGGCCTCGGGAGGGACCCCTACTCTTTC.

This clonotype was seen many times. V is TRBV20-1 and J is TRBJ1-4; tentative D call: TRBD1 (5 bases). This CDR3 comprises 14 residues. The V gene's germline CDR1 is DFQATT and CDR2 SNEGSKA (reference sequence). V lost 5 bases to trimming and J lost 0 bases, with 10 bases between them. The CDR3 loop reads CSALGHPTNEKLFF. CDR3 nucleotide sequence: TGCAGTGCTCTGGGGCACCCAACTAATGAAAAACTGTTTTTT.

This clonotype has a count of ten or more. This chain connects TRBV20-1 to TRBJ1-5, with D possibly being TRBD1 (5 bases). The CDR3 has 15 amino acids. Germline CDR1 reads DFQATT; CDR2 reads SNEGSKA (reference sequence). Deletions cut 5 bases from V and 0 bases from J, with 14 bases between. The CDR3 DNA reads as TGCAGTGCTGTGGCATGGGGACCTAGCAATCAGCCCCAGCATTTT. It yields the protein CSAVAWGPSNQPQHF.

This clonotype was picked up many times. V and J are TRBV20-1 and TRBJ1-3, with D possibly TRBD1 on 5 matching bases. The CDR3 length is 12 residues. V was shortened by 2 bases and J by 8 bases, with 10 bases between the two germline ends. Germline V gene sequence: CDR1 DFQATT, CDR2 SNEGSKA (reference sequence). CDR3: CSARWVGDTIYF. CDR3 DNA: TGCAGTGCTAGATGGGTAGGGGACACCATATATTTT.

Ten or more counts support this clonotype. The chain is built from TRBV5-1 and TRBJ2-7; a weak D match, TRBD1 (5 bases). Per germline, CDR1 SGHRS and CDR2 YFSETQ. The CDR3 is 14 amino acids. With 0 bases removed from V and 6 bases from J, the gap between germline ends came to 13 bases. The CDR3 protein is CASSLVRGFIEQYF. The CDR3, as DNA: TGCGCCAGCAGCTTGGTAAGGGGTTTCATCGAGCAGTACTTC.

This clonotype was detected many times. CDR3 sequence reads: CASQMSVRQIDNEQFF. The CDR3 DNA follows: TGTGCCAGCCAGATGTCAGTTCGGCAGATCGACAATGAGCAGTTCTTC. The chain has TRBV2 and TRBJ2-1; D gene uncertain. The V gene lost 8 bases and the J gene lost 5 bases, with 22 bases spanning the gap. The CDR3 sequence is 16 residues long. Germline CDR1 is SNHLY and CDR2 is FYNNEI.

At least ten counts were recorded for this clonotype. V and J are TRBV27 and TRBJ2-5; D perhaps matches TRBD2 (5 bases). CDR1 and CDR2 from the germline V gene are MNHEY and SMNVEV (reference sequence). The CDR3 contains 18 residues. V lost 4 bases and J lost 1, with 22 bases in between. CDR3 sequence reads: CASSSTRPGAASQETQYF. As DNA, the CDR3 is TGTGCCAGCAGTTCAACCAGGCCAGGAGCGGCAAGCCAAGAGACCCAGTACTTC.

This clonotype was detected a few times. This chain links TRBV20-1 with TRBJ2-5, with TRBD1 as a possible D gene (5 bases). Trimming left V 7 bases short and J 0 bases short, with 12 bases between. Germline V CDR1 and CDR2: DFQATT, SNEGSKA (reference sequence). This CDR3 region has 13 residues. The CDR3 DNA is TGCAGTGATGGACACACGTACCAAGAGACCCAGTACTTC. Amino acids: CSDGHTYQETQYF.

This clonotype occurred a few times. The conserved phenylalanine or tryptophan normally closing the CDR3 is absent here, so this likely arose from a read error. Because the CDR3's place on the DNA is in doubt, the DNA is left out and the CDR3 is given as listed by TCRdb. This chain links TRBV18 with TRBJ1-5. A total of 15 residues make up the CDR3, ends included. The V gene's germline CDR1 is KGHSH and CDR2 LQKENI. CDR3 in amino acids: CASSPLPDSNQPQNC.

Many counts were recorded for this clonotype. The chain has TRBV20-1 and TRBJ1-5, with D maybe TRBD1 (6 bases). V lost 5 bases to trimming and J lost 3 bases, with 20 bases between them. CDR3 size: 16 residues. The V gene's germline CDR1 is DFQATT and CDR2 SNEGSKA (reference sequence). The CDR3 reads CSAYASTGRANQPQHF. The CDR3 coding sequence is TGCAGTGCTTACGCCTCAACAGGGCGGGCCAATCAGCCCCAGCATTTT.

This clonotype was counted many times. The chain joins TRBV28 to TRBJ1-2, with a possible D match to TRBD1 (6 bases). The V gene's germline CDR1 is MDHEN and CDR2 SYDVKM. The CDR3 consists of 12 residues. V was trimmed by 4 bases and J by 7 bases, leaving 10 bases between them. The CDR3: CASSSFRGGYTF. The CDR3 DNA follows: TGTGCCAGCAGTTCCTTCAGGGGTGGCTACACCTTC.

This clonotype was counted at least ten times. This chain uses TRBV6-6 with TRBJ2-5; 7 bases align to TRBD2. V lost 2 bases to trimming and J lost 2 bases; unmatched junction nucleotides: 2. Per germline, CDR1 MNHNY and CDR2 SVGAGI (reference sequence). There are 14 residues in the CDR3. The CDR3 reads CASSYRRGQETQYF. The CDR3 bases are TGTGCCAGCAGTTACAGGCGGGGGCAAGAGACCCAGTACTTC.

This clonotype has ten or more counts. This chain connects TRBV6-4 to TRBJ2-3; 9 positions match TRBD2. V was clipped by 3 bases and J by 5 bases; unmatched bases: 6. The length of the CDR3 is 15 residues. Germline V gene data show CDR1 as MRHNA and CDR2 as SNTAGT. This CDR3 reads CASSESSGGGDTQYF. CDR3 bases: TGTGCCAGCAGTGAGAGTAGCGGGGGCGGAGATACGCAGTATTTT.

This clonotype was seen at least ten times. This chain joins TRBV20-1 and TRBJ2-7, with 9 bases fitting TRBD2. Germline lookup yields CDR1 DFQATT and CDR2 SNEGSKA (reference sequence). The CDR3 extends over 17 amino acids. Trimming cost V 0 bases and J 3 bases; bases outside gene matches: 12. The CDR3 nucleotides read TGCAGTGCTAGAGATATCCCAGCGGGAGGTTTGATCTACGAGCAGTACTTC. Protein: CSARDIPAGGLIYEQYF.